The TCR beta chain under discussion was sequenced for a study of CD8 T cells in Susac syndrome. About this clonotype: What it recognizes is unknown.

High-throughput TCR beta sequencing covered peripheral CD8+ and CD4+ T cells. Control patients had untreated stable or active relapsing-remitting multiple sclerosis by revised McDonald criteria. Trimming shortened V by 0 bases and J by 3 bases, and 12 bases separated the two germline ends. CDR1 is SGHTA, CDR2 FQGNSA, per germline. The CDR3 consists of 17 residues. Random-hexamer reverse transcription was applied to 0.5 to 1 ug RNA. An immunoSEQ multiplex PCR generated amplified TCR beta CDR3 products spanning 54 Vbeta and 13 Jbeta. MiXCR, run by TCRdb on the immunoSEQ multiplex PCR reads, gives a single entry per CDR3 protein. Among under 350,000 distinct CDR3 sequences listed, around 90% were seen once. Study observations and caveats: The study's TCR sequencing and HLA analysis covered a relatively small number of individuals, and the study acknowledged this.

This chain links TRBV7-2 with TRBJ2-6; D gene uncertain. The receptor was isolated from a human donor with multiple sclerosis. Material: CD4+ T cells from PBMCs. The CDR3 protein is CASSLARLPGGANVLTF. The DNA of the CDR3 is TGTGCCAGCAGCTTAGCGCGGCTACCGGGTGGGGCCAACGTCCTGACTTTC. Based on the CDR3 plus reference TRBV7-2 and TRBJ2-6, the full variable domain is GAGVSQSPSNKVTEKGKDVELRCDPISGHTALYWYRQSLGQGLEFLIYFQGNSAPDKSGLPSDRFSAERTGGSVSTLTIQRTQQEDSAVYLCASSLARLPGGANVLTFGAGSRLTVL.